This record looks at one T cell receptor (beta chain) sequence and its context. Its specificity is not known. The sample belongs to a study of T cells in Graves' hyperthyroidism and ophthalmopathy. Overall study results and limits: Most thyroid clonotypes that were expanded above 0.001 also turned up in blood.

The investigators amplified TCR beta CDR3 regions from RNA transcripts. During a first-round RT-PCR of the TCR CDR3, the HTBI primer set was used. TCRdb re-called the multiplex PCR reads through MiXCR, storing one row per CDR3 protein. This sample has about 720,000 distinct CDR3 sequences, with about 15% found just once. With 3 bases removed from V and 6 bases from J, the gap between germline ends came to 11 bases. Germline CDR1 SEHNR, CDR2 FQNEAQ (reference sequence). The CDR3 spans 13 residues. Sample: blood. This clonotype originated in a young man with Graves' hyperthyroidism. This chain links TRBV7-9 with TRBJ1-1; D may be TRBD1 (6 bases). For the CDR3, the DNA is TGTGCCAGCAGCTTCCCGGGGGGCCCTGAAGCTTTCTTT. Protein product: CASSFPGGPEAFF.